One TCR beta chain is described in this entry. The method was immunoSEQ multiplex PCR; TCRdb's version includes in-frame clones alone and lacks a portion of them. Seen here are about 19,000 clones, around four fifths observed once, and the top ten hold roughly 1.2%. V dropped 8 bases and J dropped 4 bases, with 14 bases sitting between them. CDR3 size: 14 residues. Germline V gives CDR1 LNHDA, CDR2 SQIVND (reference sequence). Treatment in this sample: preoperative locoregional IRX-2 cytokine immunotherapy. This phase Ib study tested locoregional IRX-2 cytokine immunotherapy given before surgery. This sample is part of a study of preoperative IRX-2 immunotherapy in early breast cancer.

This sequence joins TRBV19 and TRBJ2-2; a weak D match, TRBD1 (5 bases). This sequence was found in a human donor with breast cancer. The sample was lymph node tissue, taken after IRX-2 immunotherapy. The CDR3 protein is CASGLGPSTGELFF. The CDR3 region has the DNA TGTGCCAGTGGATTGGGGCCGTCCACCGGGGAGCTGTTTTTT.